This T cell receptor beta chain was identified in a study of cytomegalovirus exposure and HLA in healthy donors. Note on this clone: Its antigen remains unidentified.

Notes on the study in general: An analysis that came later showed most CMV-associated TCR beta chains appearing HLA-restricted. The analysis excluded some indistinguishable V segments, including TRBV6-2 and TRBV6-3. The classifier reportedly diagnosed cytomegalovirus status with high sensitivity and specificity.

A multiplex PCR was run with 60 Vbeta primers and 13 Jbeta primers. Method: immunoSEQ multiplex PCR; TCRdb's copy keeps in-frame clones and lacks some. Of over 100,000 clones in the sample, more than 55% were seen once. The CDR3 runs 15 residues. V shed 2 bases and J shed 7 bases, with 16 bases lying between them. Germline loops: CDR1 SGDLS, CDR2 YYNGEE. J is TRBJ2-1 and V is TRBV9; D might be TRBD2 (6 bases). This sequence originates from a man between 18 and 29 years old in good health and CMV-seronegative. The material sequenced was PBMCs. The CDR3 nucleotides are TGTGCCAGCAGCGTGGCGGGACTCCCCCTAAATGAGCAGTTCTTC. This codes for CASSVAGLPLNEQFF.